A single sample is the source of the 21 T cell receptor beta chains below, sequenced in a study of T cell responses to AZD1222 COVID-19 vaccine. Sequencing used immunoSEQ multiplex PCR; TCRdb keeps in-frame clones, though not all of them. The sample has 120,000 or so clones; roughly 91% are singletons. Sequencing used peripheral blood, obtained on day 0 of AZD1222 vaccination. These receptors originate from an adult in good health.

The genes are TRBV6-5 and TRBJ1-6, with 7 nucleotides matching TRBD1. Germline V lookup: CDR1 MNHEY, CDR2 SVGAGI. J gave up 3 bases and V 7 bases, and 6 bases lay outside the gene matches. The CDR3 is made up of 15 amino acids. This CDR3 is CASTSGQVYNSPLHF. In DNA form, the CDR3 reads TGTGCCAGCACCTCAGGACAGGTCTATAATTCACCCCTCCACTTT.

The chain joins TRBV6-5 to TRBJ2-4; 9 bases fit TRBD1. Looked up from germline, CDR1 is MNHEY and CDR2 is SVGAGI. V lost 0 bases to trimming and J lost 1 base; unmatched junction nucleotides: 1. The CDR3 is 16 amino acids. The CDR3 DNA follows: TGTGCCAGCAGTTACTCGGGACAGGGCGCCAAAAACATTCAGTACTTC. Protein: CASSYSGQGAKNIQYF.

The J gene is TRBJ1-1, the V gene TRBV7-9; 8 positions agree with TRBD1. This CDR3 is built from 13 residues. Germline lookup yields CDR1 SEHNR and CDR2 FQNEAQ (reference sequence). V trimming: 5 bases; J trimming: 7 bases; junction bases outside the gene matches: 6. CDR3 residues: CASSPQGASEAFF. CDR3 DNA: TGTGCCAGCAGCCCGCAGGGGGCGAGTGAAGCTTTCTTT.

The chain links TRBV7-9 to TRBJ1-3; 7 bases line up with TRBD1. Per germline, CDR1 SEHNR and CDR2 FQNEAQ (reference sequence). The CDR3 runs 15 residues. V dropped 5 bases and J dropped 0; count of bases not matched to a gene: 4. The CDR3 sequence is CASSRTGNSGNTIYF. The CDR3 DNA is TGTGCCAGCAGCAGGACAGGAAACTCTGGAAACACCATATATTTT.

This rearrangement joins TRBV2 to TRBJ2-2, with 10 bases aligning to TRBD1. The V gene's germline CDR1 is SNHLY and CDR2 FYNNEI. Trimming took 4 bases from V and 4 from J; bases not matched to a gene: 3. The length of the CDR3 is 15 residues. CDR3 sequence: CASSGQGASTGELFF. The DNA of the CDR3 is TGTGCCAGCAGTGGACAGGGGGCGAGCACCGGGGAGCTGTTTTTT.

This rearrangement joins TRBV29-1 to TRBJ2-7; maybe TRBD1 (5 bases). Trimming took 7 bases from V and 10 from J, leaving 20 bases between them. CDR3 size: 12 residues. The germline V gene encodes CDR1 SQVTM and CDR2 ANQGSEA. The chain's CDR3 is CSAQAPPREQYF. The CDR3 DNA reads as TGCAGCGCACAGGCGCCACCCAGGGAACAGTACTTC.

This clone was picked up one time. The genes are TRBV12-3 or TRBV12-4 and TRBJ1-2, with D uncertain. Trimming took off 5 bases at V and 5 bases at J, with 9 bases between the two ends. The CDR3 is 12 residues long. CDR3 in amino acids: CASSARVYGYTF. CDR3 coding DNA: TGTGCCAGCAGTGCCCGGGTGTATGGCTACACCTTC.

Concerning this clone: The same CDR3 also results from other DNA sequences found in this sample. The rearrangement links TRBV5-1 to TRBJ2-5; no firm D call. From germline, CDR1 is SGHRS and CDR2 YFSETQ. V was cut by 2 bases and J by 1 base, with 6 bases left in between. The CDR3 sequence is 13 residues long. This CDR3 reads CASSLLGQETQYF. In DNA, the CDR3 is TGCGCCAGCAGCTTACTCGGCCAAGAGACCCAGTACTTC.

The genes are TRBV7-9 and TRBJ1-2; D is possibly TRBD1 (5 bases). Looked up from germline, CDR1 is SEHNR and CDR2 is FQNEAQ (reference sequence). Trimming shortened V by 1 base and J by 4 bases, and 16 bases separated the two germline ends. The CDR3 has 16 residues. CDR3 nucleotide sequence: TGTGCCAGCAGCTTAGATCGAAGGGACCTTCCCTATGGCTACACCTTC. Translation: CASSLDRRDLPYGYTF.

The chain links TRBV2 to TRBJ2-5, with D maybe TRBD2 (5 bases). V lost 7 bases to trimming and J lost 2 bases, with 11 bases between them. This CDR3 comprises 13 residues. In germline, CDR1 is SNHLY, CDR2 FYNNEI. CDR3 nucleotides: TGTGCCAGCAAGCGAGCGGAGCAAGAGACCCAGTACTTC. Translated, it gives CASKRAEQETQYF. The full variable domain, with the rest looked up from reference TRBV2 and TRBJ2-5, is EPEVTQTPSHQVTQMGQEVILRCVPISNHLYFYWYRQILGQKVEFLVSFYNNEISEKSEIFDDQFSVERPDGSNFTLKIRSTKLEDSAMYFCASKRAEQETQYFGPGTRLLVL.

The genes are TRBV4-3 and TRBJ1-1; 8 positions agree with TRBD1. The CDR3 runs 20 residues. The germline CDR1 and CDR2 sequences are LGHNA and YSLEER. J lost 1 base, V lost 0 bases, and 16 bases had no gene match. The DNA for the CDR3 is TGCGCCAGCAGCCAAGAACCCCCGGGACAGGCCTTTGGGGGGAACACTGAAGCTTTCTTT. Its protein product is CASSQEPPGQAFGGNTEAFF.

J is TRBJ2-1 and V is TRBV6-5, with D possibly TRBD1 on 6 matching bases. Germline V gives CDR1 MNHEY, CDR2 SVGAGI. CDR3 length: 15 amino acids. Trimming shortened V by 0 bases and J by 6 bases, and 12 bases separated the two germline ends. The CDR3 reads CASSYSISRGNEQFF. DNA of the CDR3: TGTGCCAGCAGTTACTCGATCTCCAGGGGCAATGAGCAGTTCTTC.

This clone was counted only a few times. The chain uses TRBV5-6 and TRBJ2-1; D may match TRBD1 or TRBD2 (6 bases each). V lost 3 bases to trimming and J lost 10 bases, with 17 bases between them. The CDR3 runs to 14 residues. The V gene's germline CDR1 is SGHDT and CDR2 YYEEEE. CDR3 region: CASSWGLHRAEQFF. The CDR3 DNA sequence: TGTGCCAGCAGCTGGGGACTTCACAGGGCGGAGCAGTTCTTC.

The gene calls are TRBV13 and TRBJ2-1; TRBD1 agrees at 9 bases. Germline assignment: CDR1 PRHDT and CDR2 FYEKMQ (reference sequence). This CDR3 is 17 amino acids long. V lost 7 bases to trimming and J lost 6 bases; unmatched junction nucleotides: 16. CDR3 protein: CASTLRADRDRVNEQFF. The CDR3 region has the DNA TGTGCCAGCACCCTTAGGGCGGACCGGGACAGGGTCAATGAGCAGTTCTTC.

This clone has only a few counts. This rearrangement joins TRBV13 to TRBJ2-5; D might be TRBD2 (5 bases). Germline V lookup: CDR1 PRHDT, CDR2 FYEKMQ (reference sequence). The germline V and J ends were trimmed by 5 bases and 5 bases, with 12 bases remaining between them. The CDR3 has 13 amino acids. CDR3 amino acids: CASSLIGSETQYF. The CDR3, as DNA: TGTGCCAGCAGCCTCATAGGGAGTGAGACCCAGTACTTC.

Concerning this clone: Other DNA sequences of this sample code for an identical CDR3. The V gene is TRBV7-2, the J gene TRBJ2-3, with 9 bases lining up with TRBD2. V lost 4 bases, J lost 4 bases, and 3 bases stayed unmatched. The CDR3 sequence is 14 residues long. Germline V gene data show CDR1 as SGHTA and CDR2 as FQGNSA. The CDR3 sequence: CASSSGLAPDTQYF. The CDR3 DNA sequence: TGTGCCAGCAGCTCCGGACTAGCGCCAGATACGCAGTATTTT.

V usage is TRBV3-1 (or the pseudogene TRBV3-2) and J usage is TRBJ2-7; 12 positions agree with TRBD2. The length of the CDR3 is 15 residues. The ends lost 1 base at V and 2 bases at J; junction bases unmatched: 0. Per the germline V gene, CDR1 is LGHDT and CDR2 is YNNKEL (reference sequence). The CDR3: CASSQGLAGAYEQYF. For the CDR3, the DNA is TGTGCCAGCAGCCAAGGACTAGCGGGAGCCTACGAGCAGTACTTC.

The chain has TRBV5-1 and TRBJ2-3; tentatively, D is TRBD2 (5 bases). V lost 9 bases and J 1 base, leaving 21 bases between the germline ends. The CDR3 sequence is 16 residues long. The germline CDR1 and CDR2 sequences are SGHRS and YFSETQ. CDR3 DNA: TGCGCCACCCCCCCCGGACTTGGTTCTGGCACAGATACGCAGTATTTT. Translated, it gives CATPPGLGSGTDTQYF.

This clone was seen a single time. The V and J genes are TRBV27 and TRBJ1-1, with D unresolved. V shed 6 bases and J shed 5 bases, with 13 bases lying between them. Germline lookup yields CDR1 MNHEY and CDR2 SMNVEV (reference sequence). The CDR3 length is 13 residues. CDR3 DNA: TGTGCCAGCAGGGAATTAGATGGGACTGAAGCTTTCTTT. Amino acids: CASRELDGTEAFF.

This sequence joins TRBV6-6 and TRBJ2-2; D uncertain. Trimming removed 6 bases from V and 6 bases from J, with 8 bases in between. Germline CDR1 is MNHNY and CDR2 is SVGAGI (reference sequence). This CDR3 contains 12 residues. CDR3 amino acids: CASSPVSGELFF. The CDR3 DNA follows: TGTGCCAGCAGCCCCGTTTCCGGGGAGCTGTTTTTT.

The chain recombines TRBV6-1 with TRBJ2-5, with TRBD2 matching over 10 bases. CDR3 length: 19 amino acids. V trimming: 3 bases; J trimming: 4 bases; junction bases outside the gene matches: 17. The germline V gene encodes CDR1 MNHNS and CDR2 SASEGT. In DNA, the CDR3 is TGTGCCAGCAGTGAGAACTACCCCGGGCTAGCGGGGGCGGGAGAGACCCAGTACTTC. The encoded protein is CASSENYPGLAGAGETQYF.